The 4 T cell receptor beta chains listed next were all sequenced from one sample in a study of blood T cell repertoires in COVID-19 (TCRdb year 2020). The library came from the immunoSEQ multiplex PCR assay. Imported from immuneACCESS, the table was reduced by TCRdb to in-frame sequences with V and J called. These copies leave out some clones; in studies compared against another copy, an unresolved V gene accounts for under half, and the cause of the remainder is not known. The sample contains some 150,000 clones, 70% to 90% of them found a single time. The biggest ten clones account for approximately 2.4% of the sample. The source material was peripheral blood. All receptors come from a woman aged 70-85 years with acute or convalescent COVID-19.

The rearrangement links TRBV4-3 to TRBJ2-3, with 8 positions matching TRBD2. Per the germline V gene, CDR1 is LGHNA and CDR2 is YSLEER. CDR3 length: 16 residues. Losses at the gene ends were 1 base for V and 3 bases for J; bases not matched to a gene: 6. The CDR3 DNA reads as TGCGCCAGCAGCCAAGGGTTAGCGGGGAATACAGATACGCAGTATTTT. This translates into CASSQGLAGNTDTQYF.

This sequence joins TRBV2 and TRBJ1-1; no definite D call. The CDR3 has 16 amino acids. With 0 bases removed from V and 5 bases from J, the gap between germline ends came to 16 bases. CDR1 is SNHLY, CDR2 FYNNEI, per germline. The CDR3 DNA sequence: TGTGCCAGCAGTGAAGCAGGAGTCCCCCGCGAGACTGAAGCTTTCTTT. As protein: CASSEAGVPRETEAFF.

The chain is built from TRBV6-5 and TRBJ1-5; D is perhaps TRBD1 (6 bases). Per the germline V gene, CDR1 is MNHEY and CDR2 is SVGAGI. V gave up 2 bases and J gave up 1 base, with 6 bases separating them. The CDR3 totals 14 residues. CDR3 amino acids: CASSYTGSNQPQHF. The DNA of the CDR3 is TGTGCCAGCAGTTACACAGGGAGCAATCAGCCCCAGCATTTT.

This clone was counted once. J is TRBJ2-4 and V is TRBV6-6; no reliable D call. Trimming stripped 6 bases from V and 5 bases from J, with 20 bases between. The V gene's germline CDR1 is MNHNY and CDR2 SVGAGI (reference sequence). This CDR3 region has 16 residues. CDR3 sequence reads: CASRNGRQAGQNIQYF. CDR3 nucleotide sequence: TGTGCCAGCAGGAACGGTAGGCAGGCAGGCCAAAACATTCAGTACTTC.